These 31 T cell receptor beta chains were all obtained from the same sample, sequenced in a study of T cells expressing NK-cell markers. Each CDR3 protein gets one entry in TCRdb, which reprocessed the 5' RACE reads and gives no DNA. The repertoire table contains about 110,000 distinct CDR3 sequences. Material for sequencing was blood T cells: a sorted CD56 or NKG2C T cell subset, CD4+ or CD8+ T cells, or bulk PBMC T cells (not recorded which). The receptors here all came from a woman between 18 and 75 years old in good health.

The rearrangement links TRBV7-2 to TRBJ2-3. The CDR3 runs to 13 residues. From germline, CDR1 is SGHTA and CDR2 FQGNSA. CDR3 loop: CASSPIIVDTQYF.

The V call is TRBV6-2 or TRBV6-3, the J call TRBJ2-3; the TCRdb call, TRBD1, lacks DNA for checking. This CDR3 has 14 amino acids. Looked up from germline, CDR1 is MNHEY and CDR2 is SVGEGT. The CDR3 sequence: CASSRTGITDTQYF.

The chain carries TRBV5-6 and TRBJ2-7; there is no DNA to check the TCRdb D call of TRBD1. CDR1 is SGHDT, CDR2 YYEEEE, per germline. CDR3 length equals 15 residues. This chain's CDR3 is CASSHGQGLRYEQYF.

The chain combines TRBV28 with TRBJ2-1; TCRdb gives TRBD1 as the D gene, but with no DNA this cannot be confirmed. CDR3 size: 15 residues. Germline V gives CDR1 MDHEN, CDR2 SYDVKM. The CDR3 is CASSLTGSGVNEQFF.

The chain employs TRBV29-1 and TRBJ1-4; TCRdb outputs TRBD1, but without DNA this stays unchecked. The length of the CDR3 is 11 residues. Germline assignment: CDR1 SQVTM and CDR2 ANQGSEA. The chain's CDR3 is CSVEAGGKLFF.

The J gene is TRBJ2-5, the V gene TRBV4-3; there is no DNA to check the TCRdb D call of TRBD1. CDR3 length equals 17 residues. Germline assignment: CDR1 LGHNA and CDR2 YSLEER. The CDR3 sequence is CASSQDRGRGNQETQYF.

This sequence joins TRBV12-3 or TRBV12-4 and TRBJ2-1; the TCRdb call, TRBD2, lacks DNA for checking. The CDR3 covers 13 residues. The CDR3: CASLTLSYNEQFF.

The chain couples TRBV7-2 to TRBJ1-5. Germline V lookup: CDR1 SGHTA, CDR2 FQGNSA. This CDR3 has 15 amino acids. CDR3 sequence reads: CASSLVGESNQPQHF.

V usage is TRBV11-1 and J usage is TRBJ1-6; TCRdb designates TRBD1, a call that cannot be tested without DNA. The length of the CDR3 is 14 residues. Germline V lookup: CDR1 SGHAT, CDR2 FQDESV (reference sequence). CDR3: CASSRTGNNSPLHF.

The genes are TRBV12-3 or TRBV12-4 and TRBJ2-2; absent DNA, TCRdb's TRBD1 call cannot be checked. This CDR3 has 15 amino acids. Here the CDR3 reads CASSLTGRVTGELFF.

The V and J genes are TRBV3-1 and TRBJ2-7; TCRdb selects TRBD1, and the lack of DNA leaves this call unchecked. The CDR3 contains 15 residues. CDR1 LGHDT and CDR2 YNNKEL come from the germline V gene (reference sequence). CDR3: CASSHARDPIYEQYF.

The chain combines TRBV7-9 with TRBJ2-1; TCRdb designates TRBD2, a call that cannot be tested without DNA. CDR3 length: 13 residues. Germline assignment: CDR1 SEHNR and CDR2 FQNEAQ (reference sequence). Here the CDR3 reads CASSSIAQRGKFF.

The V gene is TRBV5-6, the J gene TRBJ2-3; TCRdb selects TRBD1, and the lack of DNA leaves this call unchecked. The CDR3 consists of 13 residues. Germline values: CDR1 SGHDT, CDR2 YYEEEE. CDR3: CASSRTGSDTQYF.

The V and J genes are TRBV11-3 and TRBJ2-1; TCRdb selects TRBD2, and the lack of DNA leaves this call unchecked. This CDR3 comprises 17 residues. Germline V gene data show CDR1 as SGHNT and CDR2 as YENEEA. CDR3 in amino acids: CASRQAGGPPFYNEQFF.

The chain couples TRBV4-3 to TRBJ1-6. The V gene's germline CDR1 is LGHNA and CDR2 YSLEER. CDR3 length: 15 amino acids. This CDR3 is CASSRKGGEGSPLHF.

CDR3 region: CASSFWEGPMNTEAFF. The J gene is TRBJ1-1, the V gene TRBV12-3 or TRBV12-4. The CDR3 runs to 16 residues.

J is TRBJ2-7 and V is TRBV29-1; TCRdb reports TRBD1, a call that lacks DNA to check it against. The CDR3 extends over 12 amino acids. From germline, CDR1 is SQVTM and CDR2 ANQGSEA. This CDR3 is CSVGGQGGEQYF.

V is TRBV12-3 or TRBV12-4 and J is TRBJ1-1. The CDR3 runs to 11 residues. The CDR3 protein is CASTASTEAFF.

The rearrangement joins TRBV9 to TRBJ1-6; TCRdb's assignment of TRBD1 cannot be checked, as there is no DNA. The germline gives CDR1 SGDLS, CDR2 YYNGEE. This CDR3 region has 15 residues. The chain's CDR3 is CASSVSGFDNSPLHF.

This chain joins TRBV19 and TRBJ2-7. The CDR3 runs 14 residues. Per germline, CDR1 LNHDA and CDR2 SQIVND (reference sequence). CDR3 region: CASSTGTAQYEQYF. Drawing the rest from reference TRBV19 and TRBJ2-7, the complete variable domain is DGGITQSPKYLFRKEGQNVTLSCEQNLNHDAMYWYRQDPGQGLRLIYYSQIVNDFQKGDIAEGYSVSREKKESFPLTVTSAQKNPTAFYLCASSTGTAQYEQYFGPGTRLTVT.

This chain links TRBV6-1 with TRBJ1-1. This CDR3 is built from 15 residues. The germline gives CDR1 MNHNS, CDR2 SASEGT. The CDR3 is CASSPEGPLNTEAFF.

The chain carries TRBV16 and TRBJ2-2. The CDR3 consists of 12 residues. CDR1 and CDR2 from the germline V gene are KGHSY and FQNENV. The CDR3 protein is CASSHPTGELFF.

The chain combines TRBV27 with TRBJ2-2; TCRdb indicates TRBD1, and absent DNA this call remains unverified. The CDR3 consists of 14 residues. CDR1 MNHEY and CDR2 SMNVEV come from the germline V gene (reference sequence). The CDR3 protein is CASRWTGNTGELFF.

The rearrangement uses TRBV20-1 and TRBJ2-2; TCRdb's D gene call, TRBD1, goes unchecked for lack of DNA. The CDR3 runs to 14 residues. The germline gives CDR1 DFQATT, CDR2 SNEGSKA (reference sequence). CDR3 amino acids: CSASPRGTTGELFF.

The rearrangement uses TRBV9 and TRBJ2-2. In germline, CDR1 is SGDLS, CDR2 YYNGEE. The CDR3 runs 12 residues. The CDR3 protein is CASSEAIGELFF.

The V and J genes are TRBV19 and TRBJ2-7; checking the TCRdb D call of TRBD2 is not possible without DNA. Germline-derived CDR1 and CDR2 are LNHDA and SQIVND (reference sequence). This CDR3 has 15 residues. The CDR3 region is CASSITSGILTEQYF. Drawing the rest from reference TRBV19 and TRBJ2-7, the complete variable domain is DGGITQSPKYLFRKEGQNVTLSCEQNLNHDAMYWYRQDPGQGLRLIYYSQIVNDFQKGDIAEGYSVSREKKESFPLTVTSAQKNPTAFYLCASSITSGILTEQYFGPGTRLTVT.

The gene calls are TRBV6-2 or TRBV6-3 and TRBJ2-5; lacking DNA, the TRBD2 call made by TCRdb goes unchecked. This CDR3 region has 14 residues. Germline V lookup: CDR1 MNHEY, CDR2 SVGEGT. The CDR3 is CASRPTTSRETQYF.

V is TRBV12-3 or TRBV12-4 and J is TRBJ2-5. This CDR3 has 15 residues. CDR3 loop: CASTLSQANQETQYF.

V gene TRBV21-1 combines with J gene TRBJ2-1; TCRdb gives TRBD2 as the D gene, but with no DNA this cannot be confirmed. TRBV21-1 represents a pseudogene. The CDR3 loop spans 17 amino acids. CDR3 amino acids: CASSKRFWRAFHNEQFF.

The V and J genes are TRBV12-3 or TRBV12-4 and TRBJ1-1; as DNA is missing, the TRBD1 call by TCRdb cannot be tested. The length of the CDR3 is 13 residues. The CDR3 loop is CASSPGFGTEAFF.

The V and J genes are TRBV28 and TRBJ1-1. Germline V gives CDR1 MDHEN, CDR2 SYDVKM. The CDR3 runs 17 residues. This CDR3 is CASSFQGFGAMNTEAFF.